Following are 24 T cell receptor beta chains from one sample sequenced in a study of blood T cell repertoires in COVID-19. The assay was immunoSEQ multiplex PCR, and TCRdb's table has in-frame clones only and misses some. The table lists 250,000 to 350,000 clones, 88% of them singletons. The sequencing sample was made of peripheral blood. All receptors come from a woman aged 30 to 39 with COVID-19, enrolled during active disease.

This rearrangement joins TRBV29-1 to TRBJ2-5, with 7 positions matching TRBD1. The CDR3 has 13 residues. CDR1 is SQVTM and CDR2 is ANQGSEA in the germline V gene. After removal of 4 bases from V and 5 bases from J, the junction contained 7 bases not matched to a gene. The CDR3 DNA is TGCAGCGTTGGAAGGACAGGTGGGGAGACCCAGTACTTC. This sequence encodes CSVGRTGGETQYF.

This clone occurred once. The V call is TRBV5-8, the J call TRBJ1-1; D is unclear. The V end was cut by 2 bases, the J end by 0 bases, with 11 bases between. CDR3 length: 15 residues. The germline CDR1 and CDR2 sequences are SGHTS and YDEGEE. The CDR3 nucleotides are TGTGCCAGCAGCTTTGTAAGACAATTGAACACTGAAGCTTTCTTT. Translation gives CASSFVRQLNTEAFF. The full variable domain, rest sourced from reference TRBV5-8 and TRBJ1-1, is EAGVTQSPTHLIKTRGQQATLRCSPISGHTSVYWYQQALGLGLQFLLWYDEGEERNRGNFPPRFSGRQFPNYSSELNVNALELEDSALYLCASSFVRQLNTEAFFGQGTRLTVV.

This sequence joins TRBV3-1 (or the pseudogene TRBV3-2) and TRBJ2-7, with 7 bases aligning to TRBD1. The CDR3 spans 13 residues. V lost 6 bases to trimming and J lost 1 base; unmatched junction nucleotides: 3. Germline CDR1 is LGHDT and CDR2 is YNNKEL (reference sequence). The CDR3 sequence: CASSYRGSYEQYF. The CDR3 DNA reads as TGTGCCAGCAGTTACAGGGGTTCCTACGAGCAGTACTTC.

The chain is built from TRBV27 and TRBJ2-7; D perhaps matches TRBD1 (6 bases). Trimming left V 5 bases short and J 0 bases short, with 17 bases between. The length of the CDR3 is 16 residues. Germline loops: CDR1 MNHEY, CDR2 SMNVEV (reference sequence). The CDR3 is CASSRHGTTSSYEQYF. For the CDR3, the DNA is TGTGCCAGCAGTCGCCACGGGACAACGAGCTCCTACGAGCAGTACTTC.

The chain recombines TRBV24-1 with TRBJ2-5; tentatively, D is TRBD1 (5 bases). Germline assignment: CDR1 KGHDR and CDR2 SFDVKD. CDR3 length: 15 amino acids. V was clipped by 4 bases and J by 1 base, with 12 bases between them. The CDR3 DNA reads TGTGCCACCAGTGAGACTTCAGGGTTCCAAGAGACCCAGTACTTC. Translation gives CATSETSGFQETQYF.

The J gene is TRBJ1-2, the V gene TRBV2; TRBD1 matches 10 bases. Losses at the gene ends were 7 bases for V and 7 bases for J; bases not matched to a gene: 15. The germline V gene encodes CDR1 SNHLY and CDR2 FYNNEI. CDR3 length equals 16 residues. CDR3 protein: CASTNGQGGHYSGYTF. CDR3 DNA sequence: TGTGCCAGCACCAACGGACAGGGGGGCCACTATAGTGGCTACACCTTC.

V gene TRBV19 combines with J gene TRBJ1-2; 8 bases agree with TRBD1. The germline CDR1 and CDR2 sequences are LNHDA and SQIVND (reference sequence). CDR3 length: 15 residues. Losses at the gene ends were 4 bases for V and 7 bases for J; bases not matched to a gene: 11. As DNA, the CDR3 is TGTGCCAGTAGTAAGGTACCCGGACAGGGTGGTGGCTACACCTTC. Translation gives CASSKVPGQGGGYTF.

The rearrangement links TRBV19 to TRBJ2-7; 9 bases are a match to TRBD2. The V and J ends lost 0 bases and 3 bases, in that order; junction bases with no gene match: 3. This CDR3 is 15 amino acids long. Germline loops: CDR1 LNHDA, CDR2 SQIVND (reference sequence). The CDR3 reads CASSIDSGRGYEQYF. The DNA of the CDR3 is TGTGCCAGTAGTATAGATAGCGGGAGAGGCTACGAGCAGTACTTC.

This chain links TRBV4-3 with TRBJ1-6, with 10 bases fitting TRBD1. Germline loops: CDR1 LGHNA, CDR2 YSLEER. With 5 bases clipped from V and 9 bases from J, the junction kept 7 bases outside the gene matches. The CDR3 covers 15 residues. The CDR3 DNA sequence: TGCGCCAGCAGCTCTGACAGGGGGCTTGCTTCACCCCTCCACTTT. Its protein product is CASSSDRGLASPLHF.

The chain employs TRBV9 and TRBJ1-3, with TRBD1 as a possible D gene (6 bases). The V and J ends lost 5 bases and 2 bases respectively, with 23 bases between them. The V gene's germline CDR1 is SGDLS and CDR2 YYNGEE. CDR3 length equals 18 residues. In nucleotides, the CDR3 is TGTGCCAGCAGTCTGATTAGGGACACCCGAACCCCTGGAAACACCATATATTTT. It codes for CASSLIRDTRTPGNTIYF. Supplemented by reference TRBV9 and TRBJ1-3, the full variable domain reads DSGVTQTPKHLITATGQRVTLRCSPRSGDLSVYWYQQSLDQGLQFLIQYYNGEERAKGNILERFSAQQFPDLHSELNLSSLELGDSALYFCASSLIRDTRTPGNTIYFGEGSWLTVV.

In its sample, this clone was seen once. The chain links TRBV6-5 to TRBJ2-7, with TRBD1 matching 7 bases. CDR3 length: 15 amino acids. Germline CDR1 MNHEY, CDR2 SVGAGI. V was clipped by 6 bases and J by 7 bases; unmatched bases: 15. CDR3 in amino acids: CASSHTFQTGQEQYF. The CDR3 region has the DNA TGTGCCAGCAGCCACACATTCCAGACAGGGCAAGAGCAGTACTTC.

The chain has TRBV6-5 and TRBJ2-2, with a possible D match to TRBD2 (5 bases). Trimming stripped 0 bases from V and 6 bases from J, with 8 bases between. CDR3 length: 14 amino acids. The germline CDR1 and CDR2 sequences are MNHEY and SVGAGI. CDR3 DNA sequence: TGTGCCAGCAGTTACTCGAGAGGGTCCGGGGAGCTGTTTTTT. Translated: CASSYSRGSGELFF.

Only a few counts were recorded for this clone. Within the sample, other DNA sequences also encode this same CDR3. The rearrangement links TRBV5-1 to TRBJ2-7; 11 bases are a match to TRBD1. Germline CDR1 reads SGHRS; CDR2 reads YFSETQ. This CDR3 contains 14 residues. V lost 2 bases to trimming and J lost 4 bases; unmatched junction nucleotides: 2. CDR3 bases: TGCGCCAGCAGCTTCGGGACAGGGGGTTACGAGCAGTACTTC. It is translated as CASSFGTGGYEQYF.

The J gene is TRBJ2-7, the V gene TRBV6-6, with TRBD2 as a possible D gene (6 bases). This CDR3 is 14 amino acids long. Germline V gives CDR1 MNHNY, CDR2 SVGAGI (reference sequence). Trimming removed 2 bases from V and 7 bases from J, with 15 bases in between. The CDR3 here is CASSYGTREGEQYF. CDR3 nucleotide sequence: TGTGCCAGCAGTTACGGGACTCGAGAGGGGGAGCAGTACTTC.

The rearrangement uses TRBV7-9 and TRBJ1-4; D is uncertain. Germline V lookup: CDR1 SEHNR, CDR2 FQNEAQ (reference sequence). Trimming shortened V by 0 bases and J by 2 bases, and 7 bases separated the two germline ends. The CDR3 runs to 15 residues. DNA of the CDR3: TGTGCCAGCAGCTTAGCGGGCTTGACTAATGAAAAACTGTTTTTT. It yields the protein CASSLAGLTNEKLFF. The whole variable domain, filled in from reference TRBV7-9 and TRBJ1-4, reads DTGVSQNPRHKITKRGQNVTFRCDPISEHNRLYWYRQTLGQGPEFLTYFQNEAQLEKSRLLSDRFSAERPKGSFSTLEIQRTEQGDSAMYLCASSLAGLTNEKLFFGSGTQLSVL.

Remarks on this clone: Because the CDR3's place on the DNA is in doubt, the DNA is left out and the CDR3 is given as listed by TCRdb. The J gene is TRBJ2-5, the V gene TRBV6-2 or TRBV6-3; the table's D gene call, TRBD2, was not cross checked with the DNA. Per the germline V gene, CDR1 is MNHEY and CDR2 is SVGEGT. Including both end residues, the CDR3 is 14 amino acids long. The chain's CDR3 is CASSSSGLASTQYF.

Written as DNA, the CDR3 is TGTGCCAGCAGCCAGTATTTCTATGGCTACACCTTC. Protein sequence: CASSQYFYGYTF. The chain uses TRBV4-2 and TRBJ1-2, with D uncertain. V was shortened by 3 bases and J by 4 bases, with 6 bases between the two germline ends. The CDR3 has 12 amino acids. CDR1 is LGHNA and CDR2 is YNFKEQ in the germline V gene.

This sequence joins TRBV5-8 and TRBJ2-1, with a tentative D call TRBD2 (6 bases). There are 13 residues in the CDR3. CDR1 is SGHTS and CDR2 is YDEGEE in the germline V gene. V lost 4 bases, J lost 7 bases, and 12 bases lay in between. The CDR3 region is CASSTRGRNEQFF. The CDR3 DNA reads TGTGCCAGCAGCACCAGAGGGAGGAATGAGCAGTTCTTC.

This clone was observed a handful of times. V and J are TRBV27 and TRBJ2-1, with 7 bases aligning to TRBD2. The V segment lost 5 bases and the J segment 3 bases; nucleotides outside the gene matches: 7. The CDR3 consists of 15 residues. CDR1 is MNHEY and CDR2 is SMNVEV in the germline V gene (reference sequence). DNA of the CDR3: TGTGCCAGCAGTATAACCGGGACTAACTACAATGAGCAGTTCTTC. It specifies CASSITGTNYNEQFF.

The rearrangement joins TRBV4-3 to TRBJ2-3; 13 bases line up with TRBD2. The ends lost 0 bases at V and 0 bases at J; junction bases unmatched: 6. The CDR3 is made up of 19 amino acids. The V gene's germline CDR1 is LGHNA and CDR2 YSLEER. This chain's CDR3 is CASSQEVTSGRKSTDTQYF. The CDR3 DNA reads TGCGCCAGCAGCCAAGAAGTGACTAGCGGGAGGAAGAGCACAGATACGCAGTATTTT.

This chain uses TRBV5-1 with TRBJ2-1; TRBD2 aligns across 8 bases. Germline CDR1 is SGHRS and CDR2 is YFSETQ. The CDR3 spans 17 residues. Losses at the gene ends were 3 bases for V and 0 bases for J; bases not matched to a gene: 8. The CDR3 DNA is TGCGCCAGCAGCTGGACTAGCTCCTCATCCTCCTACAATGAGCAGTTCTTC. Its protein is CASSWTSSSSSYNEQFF.

This chain uses TRBV5-4 with TRBJ1-2; D perhaps matches TRBD1 (6 bases). Germline-derived CDR1 and CDR2 are SGHNT and YYREEE (reference sequence). Between the trimmed V and J ends, which lost 3 bases and 0 bases, there was a span of 12 bases. The length of the CDR3 is 15 residues. The CDR3 DNA follows: TGTGCCAGCAGCTCCGGACAGACCGCTAACTATGGCTACACCTTC. Protein sequence: CASSSGQTANYGYTF.

V is TRBV6-6 and J is TRBJ2-7, with D possibly being TRBD1 (5 bases). Germline lookup yields CDR1 MNHNY and CDR2 SVGAGI (reference sequence). This CDR3 contains 15 residues. With 0 bases removed from V and 0 bases from J, the gap between germline ends came to 9 bases. The CDR3 loop reads CASSYSTENSYEQYF. The DNA for the CDR3 is TGTGCCAGCAGTTACTCGACAGAAAACTCCTACGAGCAGTACTTC.

The rearrangement joins TRBV20-1 to TRBJ2-7, with a possible D match to TRBD1 (6 bases). The germline V gene encodes CDR1 DFQATT and CDR2 SNEGSKA (reference sequence). The V end was cut by 3 bases, the J end by 0 bases, with 15 bases between. This CDR3 is built from 15 residues. CDR3 bases: TGCAGTGCTAGTCGACCGGGACAATTCTCCTACGAGCAGTACTTC. This encodes CSASRPGQFSYEQYF.